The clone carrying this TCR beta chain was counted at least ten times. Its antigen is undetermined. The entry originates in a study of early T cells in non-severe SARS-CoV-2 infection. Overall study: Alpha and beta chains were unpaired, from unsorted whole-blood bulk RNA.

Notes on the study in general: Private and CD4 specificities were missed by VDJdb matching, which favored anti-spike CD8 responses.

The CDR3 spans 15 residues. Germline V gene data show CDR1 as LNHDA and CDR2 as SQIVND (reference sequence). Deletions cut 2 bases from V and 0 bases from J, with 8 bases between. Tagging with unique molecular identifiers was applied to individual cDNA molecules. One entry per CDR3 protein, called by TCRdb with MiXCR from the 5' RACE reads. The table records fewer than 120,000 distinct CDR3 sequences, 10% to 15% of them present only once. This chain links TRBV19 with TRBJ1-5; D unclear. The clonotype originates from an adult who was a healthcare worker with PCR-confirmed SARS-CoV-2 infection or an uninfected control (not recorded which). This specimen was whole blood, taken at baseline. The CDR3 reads CASSIRADSNQPQHF. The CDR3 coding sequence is TGTGCCAGTAGTATACGGGCTGATAGCAATCAGCCCCAGCATTTT.